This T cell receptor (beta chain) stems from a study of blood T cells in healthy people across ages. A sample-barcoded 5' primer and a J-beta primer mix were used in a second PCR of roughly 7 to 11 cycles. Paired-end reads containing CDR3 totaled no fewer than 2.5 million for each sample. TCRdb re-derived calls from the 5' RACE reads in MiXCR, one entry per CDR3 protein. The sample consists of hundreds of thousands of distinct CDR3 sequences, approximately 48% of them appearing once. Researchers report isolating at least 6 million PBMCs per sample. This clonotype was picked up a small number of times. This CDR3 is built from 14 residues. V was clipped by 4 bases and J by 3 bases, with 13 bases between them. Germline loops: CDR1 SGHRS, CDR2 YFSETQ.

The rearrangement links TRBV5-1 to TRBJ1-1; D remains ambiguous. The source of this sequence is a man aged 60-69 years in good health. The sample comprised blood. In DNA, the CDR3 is TGCGCCAGCAGCACCGGATCGAGAGACACTGAAGCTTTCTTT. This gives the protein CASSTGSRDTEAFF.